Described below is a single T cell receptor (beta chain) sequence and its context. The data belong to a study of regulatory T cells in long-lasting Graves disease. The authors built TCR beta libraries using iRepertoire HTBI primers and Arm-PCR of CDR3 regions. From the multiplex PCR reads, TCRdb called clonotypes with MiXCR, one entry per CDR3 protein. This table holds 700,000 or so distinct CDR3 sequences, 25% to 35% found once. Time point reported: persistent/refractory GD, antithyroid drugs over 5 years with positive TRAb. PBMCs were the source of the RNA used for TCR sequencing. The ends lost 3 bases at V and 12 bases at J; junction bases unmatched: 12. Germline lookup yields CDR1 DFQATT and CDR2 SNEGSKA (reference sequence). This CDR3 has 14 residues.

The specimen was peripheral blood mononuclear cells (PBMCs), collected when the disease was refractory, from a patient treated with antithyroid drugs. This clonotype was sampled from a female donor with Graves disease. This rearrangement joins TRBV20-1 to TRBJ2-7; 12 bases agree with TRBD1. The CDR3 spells CSASLSRDRGRVYF. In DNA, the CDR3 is TGCAGTGCTAGCCTCTCCCGGGACAGGGGGCGGGTGTACTTC.